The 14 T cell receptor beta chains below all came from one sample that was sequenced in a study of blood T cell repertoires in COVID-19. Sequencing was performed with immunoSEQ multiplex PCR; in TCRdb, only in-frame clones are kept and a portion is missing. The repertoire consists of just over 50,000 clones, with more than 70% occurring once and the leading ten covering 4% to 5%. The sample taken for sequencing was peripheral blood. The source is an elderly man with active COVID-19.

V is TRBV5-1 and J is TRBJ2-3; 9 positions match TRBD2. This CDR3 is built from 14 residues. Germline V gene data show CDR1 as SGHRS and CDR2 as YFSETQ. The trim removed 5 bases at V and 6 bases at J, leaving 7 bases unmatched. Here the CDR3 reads CASSLAGERDTQYF. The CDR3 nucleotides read TGCGCCAGCAGTTTAGCGGGAGAGAGGGATACGCAGTATTTT.

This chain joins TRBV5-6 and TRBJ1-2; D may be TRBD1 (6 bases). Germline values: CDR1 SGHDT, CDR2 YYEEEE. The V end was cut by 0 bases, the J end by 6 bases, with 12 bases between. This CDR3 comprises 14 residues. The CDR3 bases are TGTGCCAGCAGCTTGGAGGGGGTTTACCATGGCTACACCTTC. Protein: CASSLEGVYHGYTF.

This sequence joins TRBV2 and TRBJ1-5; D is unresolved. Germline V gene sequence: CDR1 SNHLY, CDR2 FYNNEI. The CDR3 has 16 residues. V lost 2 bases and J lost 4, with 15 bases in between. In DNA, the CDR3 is TGTGCCAGCAGTGAAAACACGCTGAACGGGAATCAGCCCCAGCATTTT. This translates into CASSENTLNGNQPQHF. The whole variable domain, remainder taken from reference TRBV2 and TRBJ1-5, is EPEVTQTPSHQVTQMGQEVILRCVPISNHLYFYWYRQILGQKVEFLVSFYNNEISEKSEIFDDQFSVERPDGSNFTLKIRSTKLEDSAMYFCASSENTLNGNQPQHFGDGTRLSIL.

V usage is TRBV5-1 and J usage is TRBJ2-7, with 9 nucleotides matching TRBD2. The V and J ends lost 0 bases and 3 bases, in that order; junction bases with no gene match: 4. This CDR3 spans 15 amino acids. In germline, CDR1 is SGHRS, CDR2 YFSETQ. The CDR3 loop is CASSLGLAENYEQYF. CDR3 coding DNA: TGCGCCAGCAGCTTGGGACTAGCGGAGAACTACGAGCAGTACTTC.

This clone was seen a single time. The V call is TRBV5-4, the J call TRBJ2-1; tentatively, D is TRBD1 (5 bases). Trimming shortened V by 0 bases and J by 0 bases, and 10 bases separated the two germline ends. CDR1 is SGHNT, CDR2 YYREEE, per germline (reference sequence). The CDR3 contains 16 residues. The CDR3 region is CASSLDLQDSYNEQFF. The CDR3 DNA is TGTGCCAGCAGCTTGGATTTACAGGACTCCTACAATGAGCAGTTCTTC.

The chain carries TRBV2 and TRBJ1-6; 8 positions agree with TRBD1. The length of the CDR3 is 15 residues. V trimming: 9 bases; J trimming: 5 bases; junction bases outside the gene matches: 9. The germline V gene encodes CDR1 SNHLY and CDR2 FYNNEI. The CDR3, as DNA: TGTGCCAGTTCCCAGGGGGCGCTCAATAATTCACCCCTCCACTTT. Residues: CASSQGALNNSPLHF.

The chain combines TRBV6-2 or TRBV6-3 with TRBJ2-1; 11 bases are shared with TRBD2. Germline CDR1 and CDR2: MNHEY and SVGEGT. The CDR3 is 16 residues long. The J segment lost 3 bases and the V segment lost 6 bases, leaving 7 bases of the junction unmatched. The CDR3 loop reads CASSKITSGSYNEQFF. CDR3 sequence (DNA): TGTGCCAGCAGCAAAATAACTAGCGGGAGCTACAATGAGCAGTTCTTC.

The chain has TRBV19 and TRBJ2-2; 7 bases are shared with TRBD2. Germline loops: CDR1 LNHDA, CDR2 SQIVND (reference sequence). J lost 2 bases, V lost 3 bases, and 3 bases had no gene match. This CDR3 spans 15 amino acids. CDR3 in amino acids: CASSIGTTNTGELFF. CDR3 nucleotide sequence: TGTGCCAGTAGTATTGGGACTACAAACACCGGGGAGCTGTTTTTT.

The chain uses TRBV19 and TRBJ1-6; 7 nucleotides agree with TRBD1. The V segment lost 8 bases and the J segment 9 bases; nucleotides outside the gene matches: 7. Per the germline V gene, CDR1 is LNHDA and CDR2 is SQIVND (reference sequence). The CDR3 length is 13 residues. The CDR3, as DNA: TGTGCCAGTGCGGGACAGTACTCTTCACCCCTCCACTTT. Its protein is CASAGQYSSPLHF. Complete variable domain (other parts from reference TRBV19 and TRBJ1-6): DGGITQSPKYLFRKEGQNVTLSCEQNLNHDAMYWYRQDPGQGLRLIYYSQIVNDFQKGDIAEGYSVSREKKESFPLTVTSAQKNPTAFYLCASAGQYSSPLHFGNGTRLTVT.

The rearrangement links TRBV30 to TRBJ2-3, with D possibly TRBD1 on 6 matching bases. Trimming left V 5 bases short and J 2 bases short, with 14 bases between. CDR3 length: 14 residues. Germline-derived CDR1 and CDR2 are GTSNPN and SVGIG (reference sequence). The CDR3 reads CAWSPGVPTDTQYF. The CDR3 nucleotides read TGTGCCTGGTCCCCAGGGGTCCCCACAGATACGCAGTATTTT.

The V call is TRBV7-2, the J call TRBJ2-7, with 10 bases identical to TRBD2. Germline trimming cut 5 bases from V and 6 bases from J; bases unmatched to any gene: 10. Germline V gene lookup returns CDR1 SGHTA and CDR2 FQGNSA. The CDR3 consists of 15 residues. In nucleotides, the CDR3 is TGTGCCAGCAGCCCTCTAGCGGGAGAGTTCGTCGAGCAGTACTTC. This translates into CASSPLAGEFVEQYF.

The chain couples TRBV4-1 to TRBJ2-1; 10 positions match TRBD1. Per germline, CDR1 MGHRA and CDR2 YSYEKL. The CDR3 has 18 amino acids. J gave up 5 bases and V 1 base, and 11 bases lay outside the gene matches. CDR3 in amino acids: CASSQGQTGGGLDNEQFF. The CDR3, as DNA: TGCGCCAGCAGCCAAGGTCAGACAGGGGGCGGACTCGACAATGAGCAGTTCTTC.

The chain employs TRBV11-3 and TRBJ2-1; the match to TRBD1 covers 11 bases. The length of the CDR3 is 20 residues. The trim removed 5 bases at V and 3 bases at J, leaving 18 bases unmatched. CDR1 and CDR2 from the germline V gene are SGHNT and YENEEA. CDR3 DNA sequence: TGTGCCAGCAGCACCCGCAGGGACAGGGGGGGATTTTTATGCTACAATGAGCAGTTCTTC. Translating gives CASSTRRDRGGFLCYNEQFF.

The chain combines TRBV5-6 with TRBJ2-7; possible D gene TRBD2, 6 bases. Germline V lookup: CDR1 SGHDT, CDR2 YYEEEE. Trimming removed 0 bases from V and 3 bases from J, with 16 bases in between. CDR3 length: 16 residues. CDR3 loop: CASSLATGSLGYEQYF. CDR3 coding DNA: TGTGCCAGCAGCTTGGCAACCGGGAGCTTGGGCTACGAGCAGTACTTC.